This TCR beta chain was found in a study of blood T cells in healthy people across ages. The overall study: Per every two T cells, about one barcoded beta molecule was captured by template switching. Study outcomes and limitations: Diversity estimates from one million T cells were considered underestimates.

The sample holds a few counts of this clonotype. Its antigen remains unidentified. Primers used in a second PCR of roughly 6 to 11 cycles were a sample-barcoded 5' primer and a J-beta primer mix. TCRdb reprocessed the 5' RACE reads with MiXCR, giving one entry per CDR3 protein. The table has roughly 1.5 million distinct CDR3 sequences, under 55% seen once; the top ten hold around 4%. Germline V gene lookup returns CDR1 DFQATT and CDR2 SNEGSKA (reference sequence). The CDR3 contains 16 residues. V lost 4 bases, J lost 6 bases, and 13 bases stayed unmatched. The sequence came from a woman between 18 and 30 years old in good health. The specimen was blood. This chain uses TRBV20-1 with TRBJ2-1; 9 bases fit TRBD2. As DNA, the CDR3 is TGCAGTGCTAACTTACCTCCTAGCGGGGTTAGCAATGAGCAGTTCTTC. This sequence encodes CSANLPPSGVSNEQFF.